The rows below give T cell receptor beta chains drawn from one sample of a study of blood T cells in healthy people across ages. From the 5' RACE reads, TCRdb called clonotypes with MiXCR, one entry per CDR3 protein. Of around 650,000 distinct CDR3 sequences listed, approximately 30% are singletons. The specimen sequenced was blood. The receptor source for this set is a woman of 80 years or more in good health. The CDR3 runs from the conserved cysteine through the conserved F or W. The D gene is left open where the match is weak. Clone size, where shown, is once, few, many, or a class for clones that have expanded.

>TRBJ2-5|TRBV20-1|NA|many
CSTPAPPIQETQYF
TGCAGTACCCCCGCTCCCCCTATTCAAGAGACCCAGTACTTC
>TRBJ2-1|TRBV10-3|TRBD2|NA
CAISFTSGRASEQFF
TGTGCCATCAGTTTTACTAGCGGGAGGGCGAGTGAGCAGTTCTTC
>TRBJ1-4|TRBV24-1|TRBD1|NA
CATSDSGGNEKLFF
TGTGCCACCAGTGATTCAGGGGGAAATGAAAAACTGTTTTTT
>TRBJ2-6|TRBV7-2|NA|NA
CASSLRAGTNVLTF
TGTGCCAGCAGCCTTAGAGCTGGGACCAACGTCCTGACTTTC
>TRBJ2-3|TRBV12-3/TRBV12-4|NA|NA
CASRELTDAQYF
TGTGCCAGCAGAGAGCTCACAGATGCGCAGTATTTT
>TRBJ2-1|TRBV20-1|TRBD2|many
CSALLTSGGFKEQFF
TGCAGTGCTCTTCTTACTAGCGGGGGGTTCAAAGAGCAGTTCTTC
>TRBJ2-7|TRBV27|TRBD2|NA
CASTTSSGGFHEQYF
TGTGCCAGCACCACCTCTAGCGGGGGGTTCCACGAGCAGTACTTC
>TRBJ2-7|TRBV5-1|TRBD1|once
CASSLTGTGNDEQYF
TGCGCCAGCAGCTTGACCGGGACAGGGAACGACGAGCAGTACTTC
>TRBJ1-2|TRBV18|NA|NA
CASSPRSENYGYTF
TGTGCCAGCTCACCACGTTCGGAAAACTATGGCTACACCTTC
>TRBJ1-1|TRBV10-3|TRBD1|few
CAISPGQGLGAFF
TGTGCCATCAGCCCGGGACAGGGGTTGGGAGCTTTCTTT
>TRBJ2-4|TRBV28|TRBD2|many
CASSPPGRGKNIQYF
TGTGCCAGCAGTCCACCCGGGCGGGGGAAAAACATTCAGTACTTC
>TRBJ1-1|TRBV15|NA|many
CATSRDLAGAMNTEAFF
TGTGCCACCAGCAGAGATCTAGCAGGAGCCATGAACACTGAAGCTTTCTTT
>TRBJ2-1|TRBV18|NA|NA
CASSPPNRAAQFF
TGTGCCAGCTCACCACCTAACAGGGCGGCGCAGTTCTTC
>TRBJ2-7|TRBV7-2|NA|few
CASSWSPSYEQYF
TGTGCCAGCAGCTGGTCCCCATCCTACGAGCAGTACTTC
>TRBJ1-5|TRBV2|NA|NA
CASSDMGPSGGPQHF
TGTGCCAGCAGTGATATGGGGCCTAGCGGGGGGCCCCAGCATTTT
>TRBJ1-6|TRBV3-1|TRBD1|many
CASSPLGGTGANSPLHF
TGTGCCAGCAGCCCCCTTGGGGGGACAGGGGCCAATTCACCCCTCCACTTT
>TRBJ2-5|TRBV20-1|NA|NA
CSARKAPRETQYF
TGCAGTGCTAGAAAGGCGCCTCGGGAGACCCAGTACTTC
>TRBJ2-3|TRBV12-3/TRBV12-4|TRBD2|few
CASSLRGTSGRPAATQYF
TGTGCCAGCAGTTTACGCGGGACTAGCGGGAGACCTGCAGCTACGCAGTATTTT
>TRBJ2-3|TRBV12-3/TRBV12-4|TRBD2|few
CASRTPLAGGIGDAQYF
TGTGCCAGCAGGACCCCCCTAGCGGGGGGGATTGGAGATGCGCAGTATTTT
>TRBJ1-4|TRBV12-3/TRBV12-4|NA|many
CASSLGGRANEKLFF
TGTGCCAGCAGTTTGGGTGGTAGAGCTAATGAAAAACTGTTTTTT
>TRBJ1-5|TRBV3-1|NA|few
CASSQEASNQPQHF
TGTGCCAGCAGCCAAGAGGCTAGCAATCAGCCCCAGCATTTT
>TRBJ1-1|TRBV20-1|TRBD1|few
CSASPLGQPNTEAFF
TGCAGTGCTAGCCCTTTGGGACAGCCGAACACTGAAGCTTTCTTT
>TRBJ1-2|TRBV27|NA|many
CASSPTALVSNYGYTF
TGTGCCAGCAGCCCTACGGCCCTTGTCTCTAACTATGGCTACACCTTC